This T cell receptor beta chain came from a study of shared clonotypes between healthy human individuals. Study conclusions and caveats: Depth of sequencing was expected to influence donor clonotype sharing.

On this clone: No antigen is known for it.

Sequencing was at deep level. Source study methods: ImmunoSEQ gave junction-only sequences without quality scores, so filtering differed. Some clones are missing from TCRdb's copy, which holds only in-frame ones; the method was immunoSEQ multiplex PCR. V and J calls and clone size are copied from that table; D and trimming were computed from the DNA. The sample contains around 300,000 clones, around nine tenths of which appear only once. Healthy adults negative for HIV, lacking recent acute infections or vaccinations, served as donors. The germline V gene encodes CDR1 PRHDT and CDR2 FYEKMQ (reference sequence). V lost 2 bases to trimming and J lost 5 bases, with 18 bases between them. The CDR3 runs to 16 residues.

The sequenced material came from memory CD8+ T cells sorted from blood. The subset is: CD45RO+ cells pooled with CCR7-negative TemRA cells. The chain carries TRBV13 and TRBJ2-5; D possibly corresponds to TRBD2 (6 bases). This sequence was found in a man aged 18 to 29 in good health. CDR3 sequence reads: CASSLLSGSGWETQYF. Written as DNA, the CDR3 is TGTGCCAGCAGCTTACTTTCAGGTAGCGGCTGGGAGACCCAGTACTTC.